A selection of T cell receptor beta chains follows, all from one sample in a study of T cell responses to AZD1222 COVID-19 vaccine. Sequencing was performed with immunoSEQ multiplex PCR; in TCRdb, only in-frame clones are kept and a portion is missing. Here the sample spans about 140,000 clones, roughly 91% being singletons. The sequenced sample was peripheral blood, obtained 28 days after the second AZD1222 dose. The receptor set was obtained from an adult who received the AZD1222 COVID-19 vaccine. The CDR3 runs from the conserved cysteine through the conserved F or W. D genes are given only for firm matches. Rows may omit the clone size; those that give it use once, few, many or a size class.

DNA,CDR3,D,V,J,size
TGTGCCACCAGTGCAAACTTGGGACTAGCGGGACTCAGCTCCTACAATGAGCAGTTCTTC,CATSANLGLAGLSSYNEQFF,TRBD2,TRBV24-1,TRBJ2-1,.
TGTGCCAGCAGCCCCCAGGCGGGCCAGCCCTATGGCTACACCTTC,CASSPQAGQPYGYTF,.,TRBV9,TRBJ1-2,.
TGTGCCAGCAGTTTCTACATTGAAGCTTTCTTT,CASSFYIEAFF,.,TRBV28,TRBJ1-1,.
TGTGCCAGCAATCTTGCTGGGCAGGGGGGGACTGAAGCTTTCTTT,CASNLAGQGGTEAFF,TRBD1,TRBV28,TRBJ1-1,once
TGTGCCAGCAGCTTACTGGGCGACAATGAGCAGTTCTTC,CASSLLGDNEQFF,.,TRBV7-9,TRBJ2-1,.
TGCGCCAGCAGCGTGTGGACAGGAGGGAACACTGAAGCTTTCTTT,CASSVWTGGNTEAFF,TRBD1,TRBV5-1,TRBJ1-1,.
TGTGCCACCAGTGATTCTACTAGCGGGGGGTACTACAATGAGCAGTTCTTC,CATSDSTSGGYYNEQFF,TRBD2,TRBV24-1,TRBJ2-1,.
TGTGCCAGCAGCCAGGGATCTGGAAACACCATATATTTT,CASSQGSGNTIYF,.,TRBV3-1/TRBV3-2,TRBJ1-3,.
TGTGCCAGCAGCCCCCGACAGGGATCGGGGGAGCAGTACTTC,CASSPRQGSGEQYF,TRBD1,TRBV11-1,TRBJ2-7,.
TGTGCCAGCAGCTACTCTAGCGTTTCTAGCACAGATACGCAGTATTTT,CASSYSSVSSTDTQYF,.,TRBV7-2,TRBJ2-3,.
TGTGCCTGGAGTGGGGCCCTATCCGATTACTACGAGCAGTACTTC,CAWSGALSDYYEQYF,.,TRBV30,TRBJ2-7,.
TGTGCCAGCAGCGTTGACGGCTACACTGAAGCTTTCTTT,CASSVDGYTEAFF,.,TRBV2,TRBJ1-1,.
TGTGCCAGCAGCTACAGGGGGTACGGGGAGCTGTTTTTT,CASSYRGYGELFF,TRBD1,TRBV7-6,TRBJ2-2,.
TGTGCCAGCAGCCCACAGGGTTTGAGCGGGGAGCTGTTTTTT,CASSPQGLSGELFF,.,TRBV6-2/TRBV6-3,TRBJ2-2,.
TGTGCCAGCTCACCTCCCGCGGGGTACTATGGCTACACCTTC,CASSPPAGYYGYTF,.,TRBV18,TRBJ1-2,.
TGCGCCAGCAGCTTTCAGGGTAACGCTGAAGCTTTCTTT,CASSFQGNAEAFF,.,TRBV5-1,TRBJ1-1,few
TGTGCCAGCAGCTTAACCCCGGACCCGAAAGAGACCCAGTACTTC,CASSLTPDPKETQYF,.,TRBV7-3,TRBJ2-5,once
TGTGCCAGCAGTGAAGAGGGGCTCGGCTACGAGCAGTACTTC,CASSEEGLGYEQYF,.,TRBV2,TRBJ2-7,.
TGTGCCAGTAGTGGGGCTGGGGCCAACGTCCTGACTTTC,CASSGAGANVLTF,.,TRBV19,TRBJ2-6,.
TGTGCCAGCAGTGATAACTCTGGAAACACCATATATTTT,CASSDNSGNTIYF,.,TRBV28,TRBJ1-3,.
TGTGCCAGCAGCTTGGACACCTCCTCTGGAAACACCATATATTTT,CASSLDTSSGNTIYF,.,TRBV5-5,TRBJ1-3,.
TGTGCCAGCAGCCCTCCGGGGACCGGGACAGGGGAGACCCAGTACTTC,CASSPPGTGTGETQYF,TRBD1,TRBV3-1/TRBV3-2,TRBJ2-5,.
TGTGCCTGGACAAAACAGGGGGTCACAGATACGCAGTATTTT,CAWTKQGVTDTQYF,TRBD1,TRBV30,TRBJ2-3,.
TGCAGCGTTGGACAATACCAAGAGACCCAGTACTTC,CSVGQYQETQYF,.,TRBV29-1,TRBJ2-5,.
TGTGCCTGGAGGCCACCTACAGGGTATGGCTACACCTTC,CAWRPPTGYGYTF,.,TRBV30,TRBJ1-2,few
TGTGCCAGCAGTTATATCCCCGTAGCCAAAAACATTCAGTACTTC,CASSYIPVAKNIQYF,.,TRBV27,TRBJ2-4,.
TGTGCCTGGGGGGGCTCCTATAATTCACCCCTCCACTTT,CAWGGSYNSPLHF,.,TRBV30,TRBJ1-6,.
TGTGCCTGGAGTGGAGTCCGGAACTATGGCTACACCTTC,CAWSGVRNYGYTF,.,TRBV30,TRBJ1-2,.
TGTGCCAGCATGGCGCTAGCGGTAAACTACAATGAGCAGTTCTTC,CASMALAVNYNEQFF,TRBD2,TRBV2,TRBJ2-1,.
TGTGCCACCCAGAGAGGATATAATTCACCCCTCCACTTT,CATQRGYNSPLHF,.,TRBV2,TRBJ1-6,.
TGTGCCAGCAGGAGCACAGATTCCTACGAGCAGTACTTC,CASRSTDSYEQYF,.,TRBV27,TRBJ2-7,.
TGTGCCAGCAGCCCAAGCCGATATAATGAGCAGTTCTTC,CASSPSRYNEQFF,.,TRBV7-3,TRBJ2-1,.
TGTGCCACCAGTGATTTGGAGGGGGCAGGGGAGACCCAGTACTTC,CATSDLEGAGETQYF,TRBD1,TRBV24-1,TRBJ2-5,.
TGTGCCAGCAGCTTAGCCACCACACGCTACAATGAGCAGTTCTTC,CASSLATTRYNEQFF,.,TRBV7-2,TRBJ2-1,.
TGTGCCATCGATCCCGGGACAGGGGGCTCTGAAGCTTTCTTT,CAIDPGTGGSEAFF,TRBD1,TRBV6-5,TRBJ1-1,.
TGTGCCAGCAGCTTAGTTTTGGTCAGTGAAAGCTCTGGAAACACCATATATTTT,CASSLVLVSESSGNTIYF,.,TRBV7-8,TRBJ1-3,.
TGTGCCAGTAGACCAGGTCGGGGGGATGGGCAGCCCCAGCATTTT,CASRPGRGDGQPQHF,.,TRBV19,TRBJ1-5,.
TGTGCCAGCAGATATCTCGGGAGAGCGGTCGAGCAGTACTTC,CASRYLGRAVEQYF,.,TRBV6-5,TRBJ2-7,.
TGTGCCAACAAAGGGGTGAACACTGAAGCTTTCTTT,CANKGVNTEAFF,.,TRBV28,TRBJ1-1,.
TGTGCCAGCAGGTCCGGGACAGGGTCCTCACCCCTCCACTTT,CASRSGTGSSPLHF,TRBD1,TRBV27,TRBJ1-6,.
TGTGCCTGGAGTAGAGGGGGCCGGGAGACCCAGTACTTC,CAWSRGGRETQYF,TRBD1,TRBV30,TRBJ2-5,.
TGTGCCAGCTCACCTCCCGGTCTTTCCCGGGAAAAACTGTTTTTT,CASSPPGLSREKLFF,.,TRBV18,TRBJ1-4,.
TGCGCCAGCAGCCAAGAGGGACTTGAAAAACTGTTTTTT,CASSQEGLEKLFF,.,TRBV4-3,TRBJ1-4,.
TGTGCCAGCAGCTACTTAGGAAGGCCAGAGACCCAGTACTTC,CASSYLGRPETQYF,.,TRBV3-1/TRBV3-2,TRBJ2-5,.
TGTGCCAGCTCACAGATGGGACAGGGGGCCACCGGGGAGCTGTTTTTT,CASSQMGQGATGELFF,TRBD1,TRBV18,TRBJ2-2,.
TGCGCCAGCAGCCAACCGGGACAGGGGAGGAGAGGGAACTCTGGGGCCAACGTCCTGACTTTC,CASSQPGQGRRGNSGANVLTF,TRBD1,TRBV4-1,TRBJ2-6,.
TGTGCCAGCAGCGAGGGGACTAGCGGGGCACCCTACAATGAGCAGTTCTTC,CASSEGTSGAPYNEQFF,TRBD2,TRBV9,TRBJ2-1,.